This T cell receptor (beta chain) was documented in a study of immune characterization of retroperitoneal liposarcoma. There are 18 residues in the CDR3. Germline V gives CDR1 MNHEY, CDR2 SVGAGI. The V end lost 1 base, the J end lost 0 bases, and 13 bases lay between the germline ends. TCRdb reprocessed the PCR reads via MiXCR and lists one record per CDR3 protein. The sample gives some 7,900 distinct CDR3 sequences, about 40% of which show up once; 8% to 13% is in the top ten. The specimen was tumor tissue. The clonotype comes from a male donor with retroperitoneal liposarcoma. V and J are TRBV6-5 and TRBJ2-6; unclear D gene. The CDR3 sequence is CASSYLSRRSSGANVLTF. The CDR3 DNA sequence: TGTGCCAGCAGTTACTTGTCTAGGCGTAGCTCTGGGGCCAACGTCCTGACTTTC.